These 2 T cell receptor beta chains originate from one sample sequenced in a study of somatic mutations in cytotoxic T cells in rheumatoid arthritis. The assay was immunoSEQ multiplex PCR, and TCRdb's table has in-frame clones only and misses some. The sample yields some 4,000 clones, just under 80% seen once. The sequenced sample was CD8+ T cells sorted from blood. The receptors originated from a woman in her sixties with rheumatoid arthritis.

The sample holds a few counts of this clone. This rearrangement joins TRBV7-8 to TRBJ2-1; perhaps TRBD2 as D (6 bases). Trimming removed 5 bases from V and 7 bases from J, with 18 bases in between. The CDR3 runs to 15 residues. The germline CDR1 and CDR2 sequences are SGHVS and FQNEAQ. The CDR3 DNA follows: TGTGCCAGCAGCCAGGGACTCCTGGACAAGAATGAGCAGTTCTTC. The encoded protein is CASSQGLLDKNEQFF. Using reference TRBV7-8 and TRBJ2-1 for the parts outside the CDR3, the full variable domain is GAGVSQSPRYKVAKRGQDVALRCDPISGHVSLFWYQQALGQGPEFLTYFQNEAQLDKSGLPSDRFFAERPEGSVSTLKIQRTQQEDSAVYLCASSQGLLDKNEQFFGPGTRLTVL.

The genes are TRBV9 and TRBJ2-1; unclear D gene. The germline CDR1 and CDR2 sequences are SGDLS and YYNGEE. V dropped 4 bases and J dropped 2 bases, with 16 bases sitting between them. The CDR3 spans 16 residues. The CDR3 DNA reads as TGTGCCAGCAGCAAAAGCTACAGTGGAACCTACAATGAGCAGTTCTTC. Protein product: CASSKSYSGTYNEQFF.